The rows below give T cell receptor beta chains drawn from one sample of a study of T cell responses to AZD1222 COVID-19 vaccine. Produced via immunoSEQ multiplex PCR; TCRdb's table is partial and in-frame only. There are about 140,000 clones in the sample; approximately 90% occur only once, and around 2.7% lies in the top ten. The material sequenced was peripheral blood, taken on day 0 of AZD1222 vaccination. The receptors stem from an adult in good health. Both conserved end residues are part of each CDR3. A D gene is named only where the DNA matches it firmly. Size is omitted from some rows. Given values are once, few, many or a class for expanded clones.

d_gene,v_gene,abundance,j_gene,CDR3nt,CDR3aa
NA,TRBV2,few,TRBJ1-2,TGTGCCAGCAGTGAAGGTGTTCTAGGGGGCTACACCTTC,CASSEGVLGGYTF
NA,TRBV11-2,NA,TRBJ1-2,TGTGCCAGCAGCTTAATCGGGATCTATGGCTACACCTTC,CASSLIGIYGYTF
NA,TRBV5-1,NA,TRBJ1-1,TGCGCCAGCAGCTTGGGACACAGGGCGGGCACTGAAGCTTTCTTT,CASSLGHRAGTEAFF
TRBD1,TRBV10-2,NA,TRBJ1-2,TGCGCCACCGCACCGGGACAGGGGGCCTATGGCTACACCTTC,CATAPGQGAYGYTF
NA,TRBV6-2/TRBV6-3,NA,TRBJ1-4,TGTGCCAGCAGTTACGTGGGGCGCGGAACTAATGAAAAACTGTTTTTT,CASSYVGRGTNEKLFF
NA,TRBV5-1,NA,TRBJ2-7,TGCGCCAGCAGTTCGGCCCCCCTTGGTGCCTACGAGCAGTACTTC,CASSSAPLGAYEQYF
NA,TRBV9,NA,TRBJ1-1,TGTGCCAGCAGCGTAGGGGAGTACACTGAAGCTTTCTTT,CASSVGEYTEAFF
NA,TRBV10-2,NA,TRBJ1-6,TGCGCCAGCAGGGTGGGGGAGGGGTATTCACCCCTCCACTTT,CASRVGEGYSPLHF
TRBD1,TRBV14,NA,TRBJ1-1,TGTGCCAGCAGCCAATTCTTACAGGGGCGTGGTACTGAAGCTTTCTTT,CASSQFLQGRGTEAFF
NA,TRBV11-3,NA,TRBJ2-5,TGTGCCAGCACCTCCCGCACCCAAGAGACCCAGTACTTC,CASTSRTQETQYF
TRBD2,TRBV2,NA,TRBJ2-5,TGTGCCAGCAGTGGTCCTAGCGGGAGATCTAGAGAGACCCAGTACTTC,CASSGPSGRSRETQYF
NA,TRBV7-2,NA,TRBJ1-2,TGTGCCAGCAGCTTAGGGGCGGGTGAAGGCTACACCTTC,CASSLGAGEGYTF
NA,TRBV13,NA,TRBJ1-6,TGTGCCAGCAGCTTTATTAAAGGTCGCACTTCACCCCTCCACTTT,CASSFIKGRTSPLHF
TRBD2,TRBV4-2,NA,TRBJ2-1,TGTGCCAGCAGCTCCACGGGGGGGCGGGGAGATGAGCAGTTCTTC,CASSSTGGRGDEQFF
NA,TRBV7-2,NA,TRBJ2-7,TGTGCCAGCAGCCCAAGGGGGCGGGGGGACTCCTACGAGCAGTACTTC,CASSPRGRGDSYEQYF
NA,TRBV9,NA,TRBJ1-6,TGTGCCAGCAGCAAGACGGCACTAGGTCGTTCACCCCTCCACTTT,CASSKTALGRSPLHF
NA,TRBV12-5,NA,TRBJ2-2,TGTGCTAGTGGTTTGGTATTAGCGAGTACCGGGGAGCTGTTTTTT,CASGLVLASTGELFF
TRBD2,TRBV5-6,NA,TRBJ2-3,TGTGCCAGCGGGGGACTAGCGGGCACAGATACGCAGTATTTT,CASGGLAGTDTQYF
NA,TRBV27,NA,TRBJ1-1,TGTGCCAGCAGTTATTCCTCAATGACAGTGATGAACACTGAAGCTTTCTTT,CASSYSSMTVMNTEAFF
NA,TRBV2,NA,TRBJ1-5,TGTGCCAGCAGAGGTAGCAATCAGCCCCAGCATTTT,CASRGSNQPQHF
NA,TRBV6-5,NA,TRBJ2-1,TGTGCCAGCAGTTACGGGACTGACAATTACAATGAGCAGTTCTTC,CASSYGTDNYNEQFF
NA,TRBV7-8,NA,TRBJ2-2,TGTGCCAGCAGCCCGGGGGCTATCACCGGGGAGCTGTTTTTT,CASSPGAITGELFF
TRBD2,TRBV27,NA,TRBJ2-5,TGTGCCAGCAGTTCGAGACTAGCGGCCTCCCGAGAGACCCAGTACTTC,CASSSRLAASRETQYF
NA,TRBV2,NA,TRBJ1-5,TGTGCCAGCAGTGAAGCGGGGGGTCAGCCCCAGCATTTT,CASSEAGGQPQHF
NA,TRBV4-1,NA,TRBJ2-1,TGCGCCAGCAGCCGAGGGCCGGGTTGGGACTCCTACAATGAGCAGTTCTTC,CASSRGPGWDSYNEQFF
NA,TRBV11-2,NA,TRBJ1-1,TGTGCCAGCAGCCCCAGTCCCCAGGGGTACACTGAAGCTTTCTTT,CASSPSPQGYTEAFF
TRBD2,TRBV5-1,NA,TRBJ2-1,TGCGCCAGCAGCTCGCGACTAGCGCGATCCTACAATGAGCAGTTCTTC,CASSSRLARSYNEQFF
NA,TRBV5-1,NA,TRBJ2-1,TGCGCCAGCAGTGCTCAACCGGGTAGCTCCTACAATGAGCAGTTCTTC,CASSAQPGSSYNEQFF
TRBD2,TRBV9,once,TRBJ2-5,TGTGCCAGCAGCTCCCCGCGGGGGGCAGGGGAGACCCAGTACTTC,CASSSPRGAGETQYF
TRBD2,TRBV10-2,NA,TRBJ2-1,TGCGCCAGCAGTGGCCTACCGAGACTAGCGGGAACCAATGAGCAGTTCTTC,CASSGLPRLAGTNEQFF
NA,TRBV28,NA,TRBJ2-7,TGTGCCAGCAGTTTGTCCTCGGACGAGCAGTACTTC,CASSLSSDEQYF
TRBD1,TRBV9,NA,TRBJ2-7,TGTGCCAGCAGCGGAAGACAGGGCTACGAGCAGTACTTC,CASSGRQGYEQYF
NA,TRBV6-5,NA,TRBJ1-2,TGTGCCAGCAGCCCAGACGAGGATGGCTACACCTTC,CASSPDEDGYTF
NA,TRBV5-6,NA,TRBJ2-5,TGTGCCAGCAGCTTGCCCCTCCACCAAGAGACCCAGTACTTC,CASSLPLHQETQYF
TRBD1,TRBV4-1,NA,TRBJ1-2,TGCGCCACCCAGAGGGACCCAGGGGGCTATGGCTACACCTTC,CATQRDPGGYGYTF
NA,TRBV19,once,TRBJ1-1,TGTGCCAGTAGTAGGGGACTGTACACTGAAGCTTTCTTT,CASSRGLYTEAFF
NA,TRBV28,once,TRBJ1-6,TGTGCCAGCAGACAAATCGCAGGGATATACAATTCACCCCTCCACTTT,CASRQIAGIYNSPLHF
NA,TRBV2,NA,TRBJ1-3,TGTGCCAGCAGTGTGACAGGTTCTGGAAACACCATATATTTT,CASSVTGSGNTIYF
NA,TRBV11-2,NA,TRBJ2-3,TGTGCCAGCAGCCCCGCCACAGATACGCAGTATTTT,CASSPATDTQYF
NA,TRBV18,NA,TRBJ2-3,TGTGCCAGCTCACCAACCATATACACAGATACGCAGTATTTT,CASSPTIYTDTQYF
TRBD1,TRBV7-2,NA,TRBJ2-5,TGTGCCAGCAGCTCACAGGGGCAAGAGACCCAGTACTTC,CASSSQGQETQYF
NA,TRBV4-1,NA,TRBJ2-3,TGCGCCAGCAGCTATCGAACCGGGGATACGCAGTATTTT,CASSYRTGDTQYF
TRBD1,TRBV7-2,NA,TRBJ1-4,TGTGCCAGCAGCCCCTATAAGTGGGGACAGCACTCGAATGAAAAACTGTTTTTT,CASSPYKWGQHSNEKLFF
NA,TRBV19,few,TRBJ1-5,TGTGCCAGTAGTTCCCATGGGGGGCCACTGCAGCCCCAGCATTTT,CASSSHGGPLQPQHF
NA,TRBV9,NA,TRBJ1-4,TGTGCCAGCAGCGTTCGGGGGACTAATGAAAAACTGTTTTTT,CASSVRGTNEKLFF
NA,TRBV5-8,NA,TRBJ1-5,TGTGCCAGCAGACATCCCTCACGGAATCAGCCCCAGCATTTT,CASRHPSRNQPQHF
NA,TRBV19,NA,TRBJ2-3,TGTGCCAGTAGTACTACCCCTACAGATACGCAGTATTTT,CASSTTPTDTQYF